These T cell receptor beta chains were read from a single sample in a study of response to subunit inactivated influenza vaccine. A single record per CDR3 protein comes from TCRdb applying MiXCR to the RT-PCR reads. The sample records about 540,000 distinct CDR3 sequences, around 15% being singletons. Sequenced here: PBMCs from blood, sampled 12 days after vaccination. Source of these receptors: a man aged 50-59 years who received an inactivated influenza vaccine. Both conserved end residues are part of each CDR3. D genes are given only for firm matches. Clone size, where shown, is once, few, many, or a class for clones that have expanded.

V	D	J	size	CDR3	DNA
TRBV12-3/TRBV12-4	.	TRBJ1-1	few	CASTHSGRENTEAFF	TGTGCCAGCACCCATTCGGGTCGCGAGAACACTGAAGCTTTCTTT
TRBV24-1	TRBD2	TRBJ2-3	many	CATAGTSGSTSTDTQYF	TGTGCCACCGCCGGGACTAGCGGGAGCACTAGCACAGATACGCAGTATTTT
TRBV4-3	TRBD1	TRBJ1-4	.	CASSRTGALNEKLFF	TGCGCCAGCAGCCGAACAGGGGCCCTTAATGAAAAACTGTTTTTT
TRBV5-1	TRBD2	TRBJ2-5	many	CASSSPSGGRRETQYF	TGCGCCAGCAGCTCCCCTTCGGGGGGGCGCAGGGAGACCCAGTACTTC
TRBV5-6	.	TRBJ1-1	few	CASSLGAYEAFF	TGTGCCAGCAGCTTGGGAGCGTATGAAGCTTTCTTT
TRBV7-2	TRBD2	TRBJ2-1	few	CASSLNSGANYNEQFF	TGTGCCAGCAGCTTGAACAGCGGGGCAAACTACAATGAGCAGTTCTTC
TRBV18	TRBD1	TRBJ2-7	.	CASSPGTGWEQYF	TGTGCCAGCTCACCAGGGACAGGGTGGGAGCAGTACTTC
TRBV20-1	.	TRBJ2-2	few	CSARDLRKGTGELFF	TGCAGTGCTAGAGATCTCAGGAAGGGCACCGGCGAGCTGTTTTTT
TRBV28	.	TRBJ2-7	few	CASRQGPYEQYF	TGTGCCAGCAGGCAGGGGCCCTACGAGCAGTACTTC
TRBV29-1	.	TRBJ1-2	.	CSVAAGSYGYTF	TGCAGCGTTGCGGCAGGGAGCTATGGCTACACCTTC